Listed below are T cell receptor beta chains from one sample, sequenced in a study of T cell responses to AZD1222 COVID-19 vaccine. Generated by immunoSEQ multiplex PCR, the TCRdb table keeps only in-frame clones and is missing some. The sample has about 88,000 clones; about 91% are singletons. Sequenced here: peripheral blood, sampled on day 0 of AZD1222 vaccination. Receptors were obtained from an adult in good health. Both conserved end residues are part of each CDR3. D genes are given only for firm matches. Rows may omit the clone size; those that give it use once, few, many or a size class.

clone size,D gene,V gene,J gene,CDR3 DNA,CDR3 protein
.,.,TRBV29-1,TRBJ2-7,TGCAGCGTTCGCGGGAAGCACTACGAGCAGTACTTC,CSVRGKHYEQYF
.,TRBD1,TRBV9,TRBJ2-3,TGTGCCAGCAGCGAGGACAGGTTTAGCACAGATACGCAGTATTTT,CASSEDRFSTDTQYF
.,TRBD2,TRBV13,TRBJ2-3,TGTGCCAGCAGCGTCCGCCTAGCGGGAGACGTTGCAGATACGCAGTATTTT,CASSVRLAGDVADTQYF
.,TRBD1,TRBV9,TRBJ2-1,TGTGCCAGCAGCAAGTTGACAGGGGCTTACAATGAGCAGTTCTTC,CASSKLTGAYNEQFF
.,.,TRBV10-3,TRBJ1-2,TGTGCCATCAGTGAGTCGTTGGATGGTGGCTACACCTTC,CAISESLDGGYTF
.,TRBD2,TRBV10-1,TRBJ2-1,TGCGCCAGCAGTGAAACTAGCGGGAGCCCCTACAATGAGCAGTTCTTC,CASSETSGSPYNEQFF
.,TRBD2,TRBV10-2,TRBJ2-7,TGCGCCAGTAGACTAGCGGGAGGCGAGCAGTACTTC,CASRLAGGEQYF
.,.,TRBV7-6,TRBJ1-5,TGTGCCAGCAGCTCCGTTGAATATCAGCCCCAGCATTTT,CASSSVEYQPQHF
.,.,TRBV4-1,TRBJ2-1,TGCGCCAGCAGCCAAGGTGTTCGGGGGCTCAAGGGCAATGAGCAGTTCTTC,CASSQGVRGLKGNEQFF
.,.,TRBV5-1,TRBJ2-7,TGCGCCAGCAGCGCAGAAACCAACAATATTGGGGACGAGCAGTACTTC,CASSAETNNIGDEQYF
.,.,TRBV5-1,TRBJ2-7,TGCGCCAGCAGCTCCCCGGACGGTACCTACGAGCAGTACTTC,CASSSPDGTYEQYF
.,.,TRBV28,TRBJ1-1,TGTGCCAGCAGTTTGAGGTCGATGAACACTGAAGCTTTCTTT,CASSLRSMNTEAFF
once,.,TRBV12-3/TRBV12-4,TRBJ1-5,TGTGCCAGCAGTTTGTCGAGAGATCAGCCCCAGCATTTT,CASSLSRDQPQHF
.,TRBD2,TRBV10-1,TRBJ2-7,TGCGCCAGCAGTGCCGGGAGGGTGGGGGAGCAGTACTTC,CASSAGRVGEQYF
.,.,TRBV3-1/TRBV3-2,TRBJ2-5,TGTGCCAGCAGCCAAGGGACCCTCTCACAAGAGACCCAGTACTTC,CASSQGTLSQETQYF
.,.,TRBV6-5,TRBJ1-5,TGTGCCAGCAGCCCGCGGCATGCGGGCAATCAGCCCCAGCATTTT,CASSPRHAGNQPQHF
.,TRBD2,TRBV7-9,TRBJ2-3,TGTGCCAGCAGCCGGCCGGGACTAGCGGGAGGTACAGATACGCAGTATTTT,CASSRPGLAGGTDTQYF
once,.,TRBV5-4,TRBJ1-1,TGTGCCAGCAGCAGGACAGACAGTGATGAAGCTTTCTTT,CASSRTDSDEAFF
.,.,TRBV11-3,TRBJ2-3,TGTGCCAGCAGCTTAGGGCTGGGGCGGGATACGCAGTATTTT,CASSLGLGRDTQYF
.,.,TRBV6-6,TRBJ1-1,TGTGCCAGCATTCTTCCCAGCAGTACTGAAGCTTTCTTT,CASILPSSTEAFF
.,.,TRBV7-8,TRBJ1-2,TGTGCCAGCAGCTTACTCGGCGAGAGTGGCTACACCTTC,CASSLLGESGYTF
.,.,TRBV7-2,TRBJ1-1,TGTGCCAGCAGCTTAGAAACAGGGAAGTCTGAAGCTTTCTTT,CASSLETGKSEAFF
.,.,TRBV28,TRBJ1-1,TGTGCCAGCAGTTTTTCACGGGGGAACACTGAAGCTTTCTTT,CASSFSRGNTEAFF
once,TRBD1,TRBV7-9,TRBJ1-3,TGTGCCAGCATCCCGACAGGGCCTGGAAACACCATATATTTT,CASIPTGPGNTIYF
once,.,TRBV24-1,TRBJ2-3,TGTGCCACCAGTGGCCAGGGTGGAGATACGCAGTATTTT,CATSGQGGDTQYF
.,.,TRBV7-3,TRBJ1-2,TGTGCCAGCAGCTTAGACGGAAACTATGGCTACACCTTC,CASSLDGNYGYTF
.,.,TRBV6-2/TRBV6-3,TRBJ2-2,TGTGCCAGCAGTTACTTTGTCGGGGAGCTGTTTTTT,CASSYFVGELFF
.,.,TRBV27,TRBJ2-7,TGTGCCAGCAGTTTTCGGGACATCAGCTACGAGCAGTACTTC,CASSFRDISYEQYF
.,.,TRBV29-1,TRBJ2-2,TGCAGCGGCAGGGCTAACACCGGGGAGCTGTTTTTT,CSGRANTGELFF
.,TRBD2,TRBV10-1,TRBJ2-2,TGCGCCAGCAGTTTAGCGGGAGGGACCGGGGAGCTGTTTTTT,CASSLAGGTGELFF
.,TRBD2,TRBV28,TRBJ2-4,TGTGCCAGCAGTTTCCAACTGGGACTAGTCAAAAACATTCAGTACTTC,CASSFQLGLVKNIQYF
.,TRBD1,TRBV28,TRBJ2-1,TGTGCCAGCAGTGAAACGGGACAGGGGTACAATGAGCAGTTCTTC,CASSETGQGYNEQFF
few,TRBD2,TRBV19,TRBJ2-7,TGTGCCAGCTCCCCCCGGTCACTAGCGACCTACGAGCAGTACTTC,CASSPRSLATYEQYF
.,.,TRBV25-1,TRBJ1-5,TGTGCCAGCAGTGAACAGGATGGGGAGAATCAGCCCCAGCATTTT,CASSEQDGENQPQHF
.,.,TRBV3-1/TRBV3-2,TRBJ2-7,TGTGCCAGCAGCCAAGAAGGGTCTGCCTACGAGCAGTACTTC,CASSQEGSAYEQYF
.,TRBD1,TRBV13,TRBJ1-2,TGTGCCAGCAGCTTAAACAGGGGGCGTGGGCGTTGGGACACCTTC,CASSLNRGRGRWDTF
.,.,TRBV5-1,TRBJ1-5,TGCGCCAGCAGTGTGGGGGGCGTAAGCAATCAGCCCCAGCATTTT,CASSVGGVSNQPQHF
once,TRBD1,TRBV7-2,TRBJ1-6,TGTGCCAGCAGCGCCTCAGGGGGCTCCTATAATTCACCCCTCCACTTT,CASSASGGSYNSPLHF
.,.,TRBV9,TRBJ2-7,TGTGCCAGCAGCGTAGAGGCTAGTATCCCTCTCTACCAGTACTTC,CASSVEASIPLYQYF
.,.,TRBV5-4,TRBJ2-7,TGTGCCAGCAGCTTGGTCGGCAGGGCCCTGGGGGAGCAGTACTTC,CASSLVGRALGEQYF
once,TRBD1,TRBV10-1,TRBJ2-7,TGCGCCAGCAGTGACACCGGGACAGGGTCCTACGAGCAGTACTTC,CASSDTGTGSYEQYF
.,.,TRBV27,TRBJ2-2,TGTGCCAGCAGGAATGGGGGACTTACGAACACCGGGGAGCTGTTTTTT,CASRNGGLTNTGELFF
.,.,TRBV7-9,TRBJ2-7,TGTGCCAGCACCGACCAAACATACGAGCAGTACTTC,CASTDQTYEQYF
once,.,TRBV27,TRBJ2-1,TGTGCCAGCAGTTTCGAACAGCTCGGTAGTGAGCAGTTCTTC,CASSFEQLGSEQFF
few,TRBD1,TRBV6-2/TRBV6-3,TRBJ1-4,TGTGCCAGCAGTTGGACAGGGAGGGAAAAACTGTTTTTT,CASSWTGREKLFF
.,TRBD2,TRBV19,TRBJ2-1,TGTGCCAGTAGTATAAAACTAGCGGGATGGTATGAGCAGTTCTTC,CASSIKLAGWYEQFF
.,.,TRBV2,TRBJ2-1,TGTGCCAGCAGTGAAGCCGGAGCGGGTTTTTGGGGTTCCTACAATGAGCAGTTCTTC,CASSEAGAGFWGSYNEQFF
once,TRBD2,TRBV24-1,TRBJ2-2,TGTGCCACCAGTGATCAAGCGGGGTGGGGATCGGGGGAGCTGTTTTTT,CATSDQAGWGSGELFF
.,TRBD1,TRBV5-4,TRBJ1-1,TGTGCCAGCAGCTTTGCAGGGGGAACTGAAGCTTTCTTT,CASSFAGGTEAFF
.,.,TRBV6-5,TRBJ2-7,TGTGCCAGCAGTTTTTCAACAGGCGGGGAGCAGTACTTC,CASSFSTGGEQYF
.,.,TRBV27,TRBJ1-5,TGTGCCAGCAGTAGTGGGGGAGATAAGCCCCAGCATTTT,CASSSGGDKPQHF
.,.,TRBV3-1/TRBV3-2,TRBJ2-7,TGTGCCAGCAGCCGGGACCTTAGCTCCTACGAGCAGTACTTC,CASSRDLSSYEQYF
.,.,TRBV5-4,TRBJ2-7,TGTGCCAGCAGCAAAAACTACGAGCAGTACTTC,CASSKNYEQYF
.,.,TRBV24-1,TRBJ1-1,TGTGCCACCAGTGATTTGGCAGGGAATGAAGCTTTCTTT,CATSDLAGNEAFF
.,TRBD2,TRBV6-2/TRBV6-3,TRBJ2-7,TGTGCCAGCAGTTACTACTCGGCGGGAGCCTACGAGCAGTACTTC,CASSYYSAGAYEQYF
.,.,TRBV24-1,TRBJ2-3,TGTGCCACCAGTGATTTTACTAGCACTTCTGCAGATACGCAGTATTTT,CATSDFTSTSADTQYF
.,.,TRBV15,TRBJ1-3,TGTGCCACCAGCAGAAGCACGGGAGCGGGAAACACCATATATTTT,CATSRSTGAGNTIYF
.,.,TRBV7-3,TRBJ2-4,TGTGCCAGCAGCTTAACGACCAAAAACATTCAGTACTTC,CASSLTTKNIQYF
.,.,TRBV18,TRBJ1-5,TGTGCCAGCTCACCGGACAGTCCCCCAACCCGTCAGCCCCAGCATTTT,CASSPDSPPTRQPQHF